The 13 T cell receptor beta chains below all came from one sample that was sequenced in a study. TCRdb reprocessed the 5' RACE reads with MiXCR, giving one entry per CDR3 protein. Counted here are tens of thousands of distinct CDR3 sequences, 30% occurring once; the ten biggest clones make up about 4%. The sequencing input was tumor-infiltrating memory CD4+ T cells sorted from the breast tumor. Specified subset: memory CD4+ T cells, CD4+CD45RO+CD25-. The receptors were sampled from a female donor with breast cancer.

This sequence joins TRBV2 and TRBJ1-1, with D perhaps TRBD1 (6 bases). CDR1 SNHLY and CDR2 FYNNEI come from the germline V gene. V was pared by 8 bases and J by 8 bases, with 12 bases between. This CDR3 comprises 11 residues. The CDR3: CASPAGQEAFF. Here the CDR3 DNA reads TGTGCCAGCCCAGCCGGACAGGAAGCTTTCTTT. The entire variable domain, with the rest obtained from reference TRBV2 and TRBJ1-1, is as follows: EPEVTQTPSHQVTQMGQEVILRCVPISNHLYFYWYRQILGQKVEFLVSFYNNEISEKSEIFDDQFSVERPDGSNFTLKIRSTKLEDSAMYFCASPAGQEAFFGQGTRLTVV.

V is TRBV5-1 and J is TRBJ1-2; D gene ambiguous. This CDR3 has 15 amino acids. Deletions cut 0 bases from V and 0 bases from J, with 9 bases between. Germline V gene lookup returns CDR1 SGHRS and CDR2 YFSETQ. The CDR3 protein is CASSLELTSNYGYTF. CDR3 in DNA: TGCGCCAGCAGCTTGGAATTGACCTCTAACTATGGCTACACCTTC.

Only a few counts were recorded for this clonotype. V is TRBV4-3 and J is TRBJ2-2; TRBD2 agrees at 8 bases. Trimming removed 4 bases from V and 5 bases from J; junction bases left unmatched: 15. The CDR3 sequence is 18 residues long. Per the germline V gene, CDR1 is LGHNA and CDR2 is YSLEER. DNA of the CDR3: TGCGCCAGCAGCCCGGGACTAGTGGTTTTGGGTGCGACCGGGGAGCTGTTTTTT. As protein: CASSPGLVVLGATGELFF.

The table lists this clonotype with many counts. The junction shows a germline mismatch at one end, possibly a read error. V is TRBV7-7 and J is TRBJ2-5; 7 bases fit TRBD2. The CDR3 loop spans 13 amino acids. Germline loops: CDR1 SSHAT, CDR2 FNYEAQ (reference sequence). CDR3 protein: CASSGARGETQYF. DNA of the CDR3: TGTGCTAGCAGCGGGGCTAGGGGTGAGACCCAGTACTTC.

This clonotype was seen just once. The genes are TRBV11-2 and TRBJ2-2; D not certain. V was trimmed by 1 base and J by 4 bases, leaving 13 bases between them. This CDR3 spans 16 amino acids. From germline, CDR1 is SGHAT and CDR2 FQNNGV. CDR3 coding DNA: TGTGCCAGCAGCTTAGTGGCGGCTCCCGGCACCGGGGAGCTGTTTTTT. The encoded protein is CASSLVAAPGTGELFF.

This clonotype was seen more than once but under ten times. The chain employs TRBV5-6 and TRBJ1-4, with unresolved D. The CDR3 has 12 amino acids. CDR1 and CDR2 (germline): SGHDT, YYEEEE. Trimming took off 3 bases at V and 12 bases at J, with 12 bases between the two ends. The CDR3 nucleotides read TGTGCCAGCAGCTCGGATTCCGGCCAACTGTTTTTT. This encodes CASSSDSGQLFF.

This clonotype has just a few counts. The rearrangement links TRBV20-1 to TRBJ2-5; 7 nucleotides match TRBD2. V shed 5 bases, J shed 1 base, and the junction held 7 bases outside the gene matches. This CDR3 is 14 amino acids long. The germline CDR1 and CDR2 sequences are DFQATT and SNEGSKA (reference sequence). For the CDR3, the DNA is TGCAGTGCTGCGAGGAGCGGGACCCAAGAGACCCAGTACTTC. It encodes CSAARSGTQETQYF.

The chain links TRBV7-6 to TRBJ1-1, with 7 bases aligning to TRBD1. Germline V CDR1 and CDR2: SGHVS, FNYEAQ. J lost 1 base, V lost 1 base, and 9 bases had no gene match. This CDR3 has 17 amino acids. For the CDR3, the DNA is TGTGCCAGCAGCTTAGGAGGATCCGGACAGGCGAACACTGAAGCTTTCTTT. This sequence encodes CASSLGGSGQANTEAFF.

This chain links TRBV12-3 or TRBV12-4 with TRBJ2-3, with TRBD2 matching over 8 bases. The V gene end was trimmed by 7 bases and the J gene end by 1 base; junction bases not matched to a gene: 4. This CDR3 has 14 amino acids. The CDR3 DNA sequence: TGTGCCAGCAAAACTAGCGGAGGCACAGATACGCAGTATTTT. Protein sequence: CASKTSGGTDTQYF.

To note about this clonotype: A junction end diverges from the germline sequence, so it may reflect a read error. The J gene is TRBJ1-4, the V gene TRBV25-1; D is undetermined. The CDR3 contains 15 residues. Germline loops: CDR1 MGHDK, CDR2 SYGVNS. This chain's CDR3 is CASSELASYAEKLFF. The CDR3 region has the DNA TGTGCCAGCAGTGAACTCGCGTCCTATGCCGAAAAACTGTTTTTC.

The chain couples TRBV30 to TRBJ2-5; D might be TRBD1 (6 bases). CDR3 length equals 14 residues. Germline assignment: CDR1 GTSNPN and CDR2 SVGIG (reference sequence). Trimming removed 4 bases at V and 1 base at J, with 13 bases between. The CDR3 nucleotides are TGTGCCTGGAAATTTGACAGGTTCCAAGAGACCCAGTACTTC. Translation gives CAWKFDRFQETQYF. The whole variable domain, filled in from reference TRBV30 and TRBJ2-5, reads SQTIHQWPATLVQPVGSPLSLECTVEGTSNPNLYWYRQAAGRGLQLLFYSVGIGQISSEVPQNLSASRPQDRQFILSSKKLLLSDSGFYLCAWKFDRFQETQYFGPGTRLLVL.

J is TRBJ2-5 and V is TRBV9; 9 bases are a match to TRBD2. There are 13 residues in the CDR3. J gave up 4 bases and V 4 bases, and 2 bases lay outside the gene matches. Germline V gene lookup returns CDR1 SGDLS and CDR2 YYNGEE. The CDR3 bases are TGTGCCAGCAGCAGGACTAGCGTAGAGACCCAGTACTTC. Translating gives CASSRTSVETQYF. Using reference TRBV9 and TRBJ2-5 for the parts outside the CDR3, the full variable domain is DSGVTQTPKHLITATGQRVTLRCSPRSGDLSVYWYQQSLDQGLQFLIQYYNGEERAKGNILERFSAQQFPDLHSELNLSSLELGDSALYFCASSRTSVETQYFGPGTRLLVL.

The chain uses TRBV5-1 and TRBJ2-7; TRBD2 matches at 8 bases. The germline gives CDR1 SGHRS, CDR2 YFSETQ. Germline trimming cut 3 bases from V and 3 bases from J; bases unmatched to any gene: 11. The CDR3 is made up of 16 amino acids. The CDR3 bases are TGCGCCAGCAGCTCCACGTCGGTAGCGGGGTTCTACGAGCAGTACTTC. The encoded protein is CASSSTSVAGFYEQYF.